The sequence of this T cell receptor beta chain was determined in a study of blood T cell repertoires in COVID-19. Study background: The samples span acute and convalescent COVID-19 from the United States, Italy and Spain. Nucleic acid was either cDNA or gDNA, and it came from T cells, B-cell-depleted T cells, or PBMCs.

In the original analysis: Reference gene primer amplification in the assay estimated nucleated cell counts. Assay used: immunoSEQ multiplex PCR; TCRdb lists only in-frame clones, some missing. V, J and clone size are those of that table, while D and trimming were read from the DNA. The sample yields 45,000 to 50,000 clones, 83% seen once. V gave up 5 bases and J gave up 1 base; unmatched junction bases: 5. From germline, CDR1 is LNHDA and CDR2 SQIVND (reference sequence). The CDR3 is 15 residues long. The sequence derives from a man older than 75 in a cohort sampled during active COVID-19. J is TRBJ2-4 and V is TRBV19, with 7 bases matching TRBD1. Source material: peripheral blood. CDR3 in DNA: TGTGCCAGTAGTTACAGGGGATTGGCCAAAAACATTCAGTACTTC. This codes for CASSYRGLAKNIQYF.